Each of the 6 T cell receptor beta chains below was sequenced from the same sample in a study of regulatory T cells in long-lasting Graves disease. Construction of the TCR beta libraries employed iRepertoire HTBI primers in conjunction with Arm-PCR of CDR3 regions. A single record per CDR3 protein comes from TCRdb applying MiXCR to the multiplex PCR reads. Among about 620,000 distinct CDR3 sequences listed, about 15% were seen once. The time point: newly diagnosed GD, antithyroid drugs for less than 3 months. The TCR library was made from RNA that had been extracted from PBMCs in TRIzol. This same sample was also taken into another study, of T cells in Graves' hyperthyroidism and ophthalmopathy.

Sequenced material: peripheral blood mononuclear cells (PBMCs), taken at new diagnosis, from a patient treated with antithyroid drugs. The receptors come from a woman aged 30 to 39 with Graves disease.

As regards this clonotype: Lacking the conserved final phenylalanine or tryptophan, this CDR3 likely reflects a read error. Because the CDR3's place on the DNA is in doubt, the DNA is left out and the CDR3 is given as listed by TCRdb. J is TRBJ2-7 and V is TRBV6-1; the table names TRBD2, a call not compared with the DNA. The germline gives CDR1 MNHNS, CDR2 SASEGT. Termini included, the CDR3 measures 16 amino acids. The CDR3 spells CASSPTSGGPLLDFGA.

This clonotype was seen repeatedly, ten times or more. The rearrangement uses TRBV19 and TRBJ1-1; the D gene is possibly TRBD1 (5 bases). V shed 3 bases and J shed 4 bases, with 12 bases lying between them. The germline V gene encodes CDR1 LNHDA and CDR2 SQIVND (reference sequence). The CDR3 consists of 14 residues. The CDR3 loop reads CASSIQGLGTEAFF. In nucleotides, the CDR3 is TGTGCCAGTAGTATTCAGGGCTTGGGCACTGAAGCTTTCTTT.

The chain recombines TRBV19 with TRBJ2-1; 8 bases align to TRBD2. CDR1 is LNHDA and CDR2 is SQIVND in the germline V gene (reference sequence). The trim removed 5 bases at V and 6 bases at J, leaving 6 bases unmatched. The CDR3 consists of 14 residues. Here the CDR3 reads CASSLRTSSNEQFF. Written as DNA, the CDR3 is TGTGCCAGTAGTCTTCGGACTAGCAGCAATGAGCAGTTCTTC.

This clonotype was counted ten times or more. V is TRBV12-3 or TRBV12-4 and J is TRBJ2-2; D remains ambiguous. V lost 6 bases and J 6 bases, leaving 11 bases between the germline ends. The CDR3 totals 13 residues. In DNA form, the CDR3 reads TGTGCCAGCAGCCCCGTTCCCTCCGGGGAGCTGTTTTTT. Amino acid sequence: CASSPVPSGELFF.

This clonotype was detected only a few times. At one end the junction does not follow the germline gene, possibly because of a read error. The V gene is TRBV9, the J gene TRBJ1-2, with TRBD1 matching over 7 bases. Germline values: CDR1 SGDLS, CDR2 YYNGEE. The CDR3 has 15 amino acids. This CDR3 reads CTSSVGPTGNYGYTF. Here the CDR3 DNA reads TGTACCAGCAGCGTAGGACCGACAGGGAACTATGGCTACACCTTC.

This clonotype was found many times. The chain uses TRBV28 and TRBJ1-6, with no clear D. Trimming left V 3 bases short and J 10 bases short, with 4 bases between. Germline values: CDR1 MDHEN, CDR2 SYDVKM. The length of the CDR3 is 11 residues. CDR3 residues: CASSFVSPLHF. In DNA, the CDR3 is TGTGCCAGCAGTTTTGTCTCACCCCTCCACTTT.